This T cell receptor beta chain was identified during a study of human T cells and chemical hapten exposure. Background on the study: TCR yields differed between samples (mainly from small differences in pooled library volume). Study conclusions and caveats: Sensitizing with DPC caused no change in TCRs above 1 in 1000 frequency.

The study's library attached unique molecular identifiers to single cDNA molecules. In the authors' workflow: TCR counts had a median of approximately 96,000 per sample and spanned roughly 23,224 to 750,000. TCRdb processed the RACE reads anew with MiXCR; each CDR3 protein has one entry. Here the V and J calls rest on TCRdb's processing, not on the authors' analysis. This sample has 85,000 to 95,000 distinct CDR3 sequences, with approximately 9% found just once. Only a few counts were recorded for this clonotype. Antigen: not known. V lost 5 bases to trimming and J lost 8 bases; unmatched junction nucleotides: 8. This CDR3 has 13 residues. Looked up from germline, CDR1 is SGHTA and CDR2 is FQGTGA. Time point meaning: healthy volunteer bleed at 2 weeks. Total RNA was isolated from unfractionated whole blood.

This sequence joins TRBV7-3 and TRBJ1-2; TRBD1 agrees at 7 bases. The TCR comes from a female donor in good health. Some clones in this sample may be carry-over from other donors' samples. Sequenced material: whole blood. This CDR3 reads CASSHDNRGGYTF. The CDR3 DNA reads TGTGCCAGCAGCCACGATAACAGGGGCGGCTACACCTTC.